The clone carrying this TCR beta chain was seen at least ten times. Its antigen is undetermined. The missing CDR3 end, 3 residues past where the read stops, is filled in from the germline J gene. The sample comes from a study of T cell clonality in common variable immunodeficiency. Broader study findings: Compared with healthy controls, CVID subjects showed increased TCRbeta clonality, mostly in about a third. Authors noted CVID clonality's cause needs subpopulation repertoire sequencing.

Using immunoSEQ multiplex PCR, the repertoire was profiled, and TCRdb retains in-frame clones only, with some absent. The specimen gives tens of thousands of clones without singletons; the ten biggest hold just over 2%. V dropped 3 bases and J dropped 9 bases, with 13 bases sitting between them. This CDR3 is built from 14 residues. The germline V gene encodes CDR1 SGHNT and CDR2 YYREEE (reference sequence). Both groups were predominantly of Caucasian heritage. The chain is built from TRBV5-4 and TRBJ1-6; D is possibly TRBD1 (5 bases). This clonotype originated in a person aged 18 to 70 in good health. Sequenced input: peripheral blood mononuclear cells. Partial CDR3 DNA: TGTGCCAGCAGCTCTGACAGACTCGTTTCACCC. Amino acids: CASSSDRLVSP. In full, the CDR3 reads CASSSDRLVSPLHF. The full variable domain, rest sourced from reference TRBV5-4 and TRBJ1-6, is ETGVTQSPTHLIKTRGQQVTLRCSSQSGHNTVSWYQQALGQGPQFIFQYYREEENGRGNFPPRFSGLQFPNYSSELNVNALELDDSALYLCASSSDRLVSPLHFGNGTRLTVT.